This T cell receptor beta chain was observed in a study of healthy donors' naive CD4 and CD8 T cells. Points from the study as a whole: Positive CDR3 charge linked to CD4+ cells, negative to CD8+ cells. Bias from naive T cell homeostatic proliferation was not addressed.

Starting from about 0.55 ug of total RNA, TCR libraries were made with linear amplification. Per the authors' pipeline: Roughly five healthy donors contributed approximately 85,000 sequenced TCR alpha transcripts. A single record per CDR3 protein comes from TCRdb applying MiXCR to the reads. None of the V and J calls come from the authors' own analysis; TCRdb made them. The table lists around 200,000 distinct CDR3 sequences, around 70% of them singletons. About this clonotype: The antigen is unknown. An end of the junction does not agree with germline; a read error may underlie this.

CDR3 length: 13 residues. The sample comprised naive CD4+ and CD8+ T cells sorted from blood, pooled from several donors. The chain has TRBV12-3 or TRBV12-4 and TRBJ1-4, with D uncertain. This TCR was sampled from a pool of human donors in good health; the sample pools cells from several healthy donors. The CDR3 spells CASSLVSGRKLFF. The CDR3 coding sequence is TGTGCCAGCAGCTTAGTGTCCGGGAGAAAACTGTTTTTT.